A selection of T cell receptor beta chains follows, all from one sample in a study of CD8 T cells in Susac syndrome. TCRdb passed the immunoSEQ multiplex PCR reads through MiXCR, listing each CDR3 protein once. The sample yields 200,000 to 250,000 distinct CDR3 sequences, around 96% seen once. Sequencing input: CD4+ T cells from PBMCs. The source is a human donor with multiple sclerosis. Each CDR3 is given without its conserved first and last residue. Not all rows give a size; the values are once, few, many and, for expanded clones, a class.

size,J,V,CDR3
-,TRBJ2-7,TRBV11-1,ASSEKWGAYEQY
-,TRBJ2-2,TRBV29-1,SVLGGGRGGELF
-,TRBJ1-2,TRBV7-2,ASRATGAYGYT
-,TRBJ2-1,TRBV9,ASSVRAGTSGPNEQF
-,TRBJ2-1,TRBV3-1,ASSHHVPGRVNEQF
-,TRBJ2-7,TRBV20-1,SASSLYDEQY
-,TRBJ2-5,TRBV12-3/TRBV12-4,ASSFAGRETQY
-,TRBJ1-5,TRBV20-1,SAWTGDQPQH
-,TRBJ1-5,TRBV9,ASSSRDTYQPQH
-,TRBJ2-7,TRBV3-1,ASSQVLAGDYEQY
-,TRBJ2-7,TRBV29-1,SAQETPVGEQY
-,TRBJ1-2,TRBV20-1,SARADGYT
-,TRBJ1-1,TRBV6-5,ASSVGPPAAF
once,TRBJ1-2,TRBV30,AWSGNYGYT
-,TRBJ1-2,TRBV9,ASSVDETGGPT
-,TRBJ2-5,TRBV18,ASSPRGVRTQY
-,TRBJ1-3,TRBV29-1,SALLGNTIY
-,TRBJ1-2,TRBV2,ASSVRTGGYGYT
-,TRBJ2-4,TRBV3-1,ASSQEALAKNIQY
-,TRBJ1-2,TRBV9,ASSVAGVGGYGYT
-,TRBJ1-5,TRBV3-1,ASSHSPGGNQPQH
once,TRBJ1-3,TRBV14,ASSRTLVSGNTIY
-,TRBJ1-5,TRBV20-1,SASAVGGAGQPQH
-,TRBJ1-1,TRBV12-3/TRBV12-4,ASSLRVLGTEAF
-,TRBJ2-1,TRBV28,ASWGNEQF
-,TRBJ2-2,TRBV6-5,ASRPPKGTGELF
-,TRBJ2-1,TRBV9,ASSVGTDSYNEQF
-,TRBJ1-3,TRBV29-1,SVAGTDSGNTIY
-,TRBJ2-1,TRBV7-2,ASSLGGRMYNEQF
-,TRBJ2-7,TRBV3-1,ASSQRTGLAYEQY
-,TRBJ2-3,TRBV15,ATCLGLAGVNQADTQY
-,TRBJ2-7,TRBV7-8,ASSLGGPGNSEQY
-,TRBJ2-3,TRBV6-5,ASSYPGGRGGDTQY
-,TRBJ2-2,TRBV4-1,ASSQGASLNTGELF
-,TRBJ2-2,TRBV18,ASSPRGTGELF
-,TRBJ2-1,TRBV18,ASTIAGAPTS
once,TRBJ2-1,TRBV5-1,ASSGQHEQF
-,TRBJ2-5,TRBV30,AWSFGTGITPPD
-,TRBJ2-3,TRBV24-1,ATSDPGLVGTDTQY
-,TRBJ1-6,TRBV9,ASSVAWDSPLH
-,TRBJ2-1,TRBV7-9,ASSLAGSVGQF
-,TRBJ2-1,TRBV3-1,ASSQTARGQYYNEQF
once,TRBJ2-5,TRBV5-1,ASSYAGTAGETQY
-,TRBJ2-2,TRBV7-2,ASSNSRGGGELF
once,TRBJ1-5,TRBV29-1,SVEVSHNQPQH
-,TRBJ2-7,TRBV4-1,ASSQAFGIYEQY
-,TRBJ1-4,TRBV29-1,SVESSGGRMNEKLF
-,TRBJ2-4,TRBV9,ASSVEGLGIQY
-,TRBJ2-7,TRBV27,ASTSLIAGVYEQY
-,TRBJ2-6,TRBV9,ASNRALSSGANVLT
-,TRBJ2-7,TRBV28,ASSAYEQY
-,TRBJ1-1,TRBV29-1,SGGDRTLNTEAF
-,TRBJ1-1,TRBV30,AWSVSQGTEAF
-,TRBJ1-1,TRBV20-1,SARGTRTEAF
-,TRBJ2-3,TRBV4-2,ASSQRFAGHTSTDTQY
-,TRBJ2-1,TRBV27,ASSLRGTGNYNEQF
-,TRBJ1-5,TRBV19,ASSIEAAGNQPQH
-,TRBJ2-7,TRBV30,AGSGGVEQY
-,TRBJ1-5,TRBV27,ASSAAVSNQPQH